The 24 T cell receptor beta chains given below trace back to one sample, sequenced in a study of shared clonotypes between healthy human individuals. The protocol was immunoSEQ multiplex PCR, while the TCRdb copy is restricted to in-frame clones and leaves out a portion. The data show about 2.4 million clones, with over 85% seen just once and approximately 0.35% held by the top ten. The sample consisted of naive CD4+ T cells from PBMCs. Subset given: CD45RA+ positively selected. These receptors all stem from a man aged 18 to 30 in good health. Some clones in this sample may be carry-over from other donors' samples.

This chain connects TRBV9 to TRBJ2-7, with 7 nucleotides matching TRBD2. CDR3 length: 16 amino acids. Trimming took 3 bases from V and 5 from J; bases not matched to a gene: 14. CDR1 is SGDLS, CDR2 YYNGEE, per germline. The CDR3 DNA follows: TGTGCCAGCAGCGCTCACTGGGGGAGGGATCTCGACGAGCAGTACTTC. It specifies CASSAHWGRDLDEQYF.

The count of this clone is one. The chain links TRBV7-9 to TRBJ2-1; D may be TRBD1 or TRBD2 (7 bases each). Trimming pared 7 bases from V and 7 bases from J, leaving 17 bases between. CDR3 length equals 14 residues. Germline CDR1 SEHNR, CDR2 FQNEAQ (reference sequence). CDR3 in amino acids: CASKGAGERNEQFF. In DNA, the CDR3 is TGTGCCAGCAAGGGGGCGGGAGAGAGAAATGAGCAGTTCTTC.

The CDR3 here is CSVEGQGAQGDQYF. As DNA, the CDR3 is TGCAGCGTTGAAGGACAGGGGGCGCAAGGAGACCAGTACTTC. The V call is TRBV29-1, the J call TRBJ2-5; 10 nucleotides match TRBD1. The CDR3 runs to 14 residues. Germline CDR1 is SQVTM and CDR2 is ANQGSEA. J was trimmed by 10 bases and V by 1 base; bases with no gene match: 9.

The chain has TRBV4-1 and TRBJ1-1, with D tentatively TRBD1 (6 bases). The CDR3 is made up of 15 amino acids. Germline CDR1 MGHRA, CDR2 YSYEKL. V lost 3 bases to trimming and J lost 0 bases, with 11 bases between them. The CDR3 sequence is CASSHKQGMNTEAFF. The CDR3 DNA is TGCGCCAGCAGCCACAAACAGGGAATGAACACTGAAGCTTTCTTT.

The V gene is TRBV6-1, the J gene TRBJ2-5; 8 bases agree with TRBD1. The junction had 7 bases not matched to a gene; V was cut back by 5 bases and J by 5 bases. Germline assignment: CDR1 MNHNS and CDR2 SASEGT. The CDR3 has 14 amino acids. The CDR3 coding sequence is TGTGCCAGCAGTAACGCAGGGGGCGGGGAGACCCAGTACTTC. Translated, it gives CASSNAGGGETQYF.

J is TRBJ1-5 and V is TRBV27, with 9 bases fitting TRBD1. Germline lookup yields CDR1 MNHEY and CDR2 SMNVEV (reference sequence). The V and J ends lost 4 bases and 7 bases, in that order; junction bases with no gene match: 5. This CDR3 has 14 amino acids. CDR3 amino acids: CASSSRTGEQPQHF. The CDR3 DNA reads TGTGCCAGCAGTTCTAGGACAGGGGAGCAGCCCCAGCATTTT.

Only a few counts were recorded for this clone. The rearrangement joins TRBV7-9 to TRBJ1-1; D not resolved. Trimming took 3 bases from V and 7 from J, leaving 3 bases between them. This CDR3 contains 10 residues. Germline values: CDR1 SEHNR, CDR2 FQNEAQ (reference sequence). CDR3 sequence: CASSFVEAFF. The DNA for the CDR3 is TGTGCCAGCAGCTTTGTTGAAGCTTTCTTT.

The chain links TRBV7-3 to TRBJ2-1; TRBD2 matches at 10 bases. The CDR3 is 13 residues long. CDR1 is SGHTA, CDR2 FQGTGA, per germline. Losses at the gene ends were 3 bases for V and 10 bases for J; bases not matched to a gene: 3. CDR3 region: CASSFILAGEQFF. CDR3 DNA sequence: TGTGCCAGCAGCTTTATACTAGCGGGAGAGCAGTTCTTC. Variable domain in full (rest from reference TRBV7-3 and TRBJ2-1): GAGVSQTPSNKVTEKGKYVELRCDPISGHTALYWYRQSLGQGPEFLIYFQGTGAADDSGLPNDRFFAVRPEGSVSTLKIQRTERGDSAVYLCASSFILAGEQFFGPGTRLTVL.

The J gene is TRBJ2-3, the V gene TRBV7-9; D call uncertain. CDR1 is SEHNR, CDR2 FQNEAQ, per germline (reference sequence). The V gene lost 6 bases and the J gene lost 0 bases, with 7 bases spanning the gap. The CDR3 covers 13 residues. The chain's CDR3 is CASSWMSTDTQYF. In DNA, the CDR3 is TGTGCCAGCAGTTGGATGAGCACAGATACGCAGTATTTT.

The CDR3 sequence: CASSPAGGGASGANVLTF. The CDR3 DNA is TGTGCCAGCAGCCCCGCCGGTGGGGGGGCATCTGGGGCCAACGTCCTGACTTTC. The rearrangement links TRBV21-1 to TRBJ2-6; the table's D call, TRBD2, was not checked against the DNA. TRBV21-1 is recorded as a pseudogene. The CDR3 is made up of 18 amino acids.

The V and J genes are TRBV6-5 and TRBJ1-3, with a possible D match to TRBD1 (5 bases). Germline V lookup: CDR1 MNHEY, CDR2 SVGAGI. Trimming took off 4 bases at V and 0 bases at J, with 13 bases between the two ends. The CDR3 consists of 16 residues. The CDR3 protein is CASSSFRGGSGNTIYF. The CDR3 bases are TGTGCCAGCAGTTCCTTCCGGGGGGGCTCTGGAAACACCATATATTTT.

The chain has TRBV19 and TRBJ2-5; 10 bases are shared with TRBD1. This CDR3 has 14 amino acids. CDR1 is LNHDA, CDR2 SQIVND, per germline (reference sequence). The V and J ends lost 5 bases and 5 bases, in that order; junction bases with no gene match: 5. The CDR3 nucleotides are TGTGCCAGTAGTGAGGGGGGACAGGGGGAGACCCAGTACTTC. This translates into CASSEGGQGETQYF.

The chain recombines TRBV7-2 with TRBJ2-7, with 12 bases lining up with TRBD2. After removal of 1 base from V and 9 bases from J, the junction contained 16 bases not matched to a gene. CDR1 and CDR2 from the germline V gene are SGHTA and FQGNSA. The CDR3 runs to 18 residues. CDR3: CASSLVVYRTSGILRQYF. The CDR3 DNA is TGTGCCAGCAGCTTAGTTGTTTATCGGACTAGCGGGATATTGAGGCAGTACTTC. The full variable domain, rest sourced from reference TRBV7-2 and TRBJ2-7, is GAGVSQSPSNKVTEKGKDVELRCDPISGHTALYWYRQSLGQGLEFLIYFQGNSAPDKSGLPSDRFSAERTGGSVSTLTIQRTQQEDSAVYLCASSLVVYRTSGILRQYFGPGTRLTVT.

The rearrangement uses TRBV18 and TRBJ2-5, with D perhaps TRBD2 (6 bases). Looked up from germline, CDR1 is KGHSH and CDR2 is LQKENI. The CDR3 contains 15 residues. V was clipped by 1 base and J by 5 bases, with 14 bases between them. The CDR3 region is CASSPLGAGGETQYF. DNA for the CDR3: TGTGCCAGCTCACCACTTGGGGCAGGAGGGGAGACCCAGTACTTC.

This sequence joins TRBV30 and TRBJ2-3, with TRBD1 as a possible D gene (5 bases). The CDR3 has 19 residues. Germline V gives CDR1 GTSNPN, CDR2 SVGIG (reference sequence). V gave up 2 bases and J gave up 2 bases, with 26 bases separating them. CDR3 amino acids: CAWSWSRVFGLPITDTQYF. Written as DNA, the CDR3 is TGTGCCTGGAGTTGGTCCAGGGTGTTTGGCCTACCTATCACAGATACGCAGTATTTT.

CDR3 protein: CASSLGVGGPLHF. Written as DNA, the CDR3 is TGTGCCAGCAGCTTGGGGGTGGGCGGACCCCTCCACTTT. The gene calls are TRBV5-8 and TRBJ1-6; D is ambiguous. Germline CDR1 and CDR2: SGHTS and YDEGEE. This CDR3 region has 13 residues. V lost 0 bases and J 12 bases, leaving 10 bases between the germline ends. Together with reference TRBV5-8 and TRBJ1-6, the CDR3 gives the full variable domain: EAGVTQSPTHLIKTRGQQATLRCSPISGHTSVYWYQQALGLGLQFLLWYDEGEERNRGNFPPRFSGRQFPNYSSELNVNALELEDSALYLCASSLGVGGPLHFGNGTRLTVT.

This clone was detected a few times. V gene TRBV29-1 combines with J gene TRBJ1-1; tentative D call: TRBD1 (5 bases). The CDR3 covers 12 residues. V was shortened by 6 bases and J by 0 bases, with 8 bases between the two germline ends. The germline V gene has CDR1 SQVTM and CDR2 ANQGSEA. The chain's CDR3 is CSVETVNTEAFF. DNA for the CDR3: TGCAGCGTCGAGACAGTGAACACTGAAGCTTTCTTT.

The CDR3 DNA sequence: TGTGCCTGGAGTACGACAGTGGATGAGCAGTTCTTC. This gives the protein CAWSTTVDEQFF. This chain uses TRBV30 with TRBJ2-1, with D tentatively TRBD1 (5 bases). V was pared by 2 bases and J by 8 bases, with 10 bases between. The CDR3 loop spans 12 amino acids. Germline values: CDR1 GTSNPN, CDR2 SVGIG (reference sequence).

The chain carries TRBV29-1 and TRBJ1-2; D gene uncertain. This CDR3 has 13 residues. Between the trimmed V and J ends, which lost 2 bases and 8 bases, there was a span of 15 bases. The germline V gene has CDR1 SQVTM and CDR2 ANQGSEA. The CDR3, as DNA: TGCAGCGTTGAAATAGGCAGGTCGTGGGGCTACACCTTC. Its translation is CSVEIGRSWGYTF.

Of note for this clone: Within the sample, other DNA sequences also encode this same CDR3. The chain links TRBV30 to TRBJ1-1; D gene unclear. Germline CDR1 is GTSNPN and CDR2 is SVGIG (reference sequence). The CDR3 has 11 amino acids. V was shortened by 2 bases and J by 2 bases, with 3 bases between the two germline ends. CDR3 nucleotide sequence: TGTGCCTGGAGTCTAAACACTGAAGCTTTCTTT. Amino acids: CAWSLNTEAFF.

Comment on this clone: This sample also contains other DNA sequences that code for the same CDR3. The CDR3, as DNA: TGTGCCAGCAGTTTGACAGGTTCCTACGAGCAGTACTTC. This encodes CASSLTGSYEQYF. V gene TRBV28 combines with J gene TRBJ2-7; the D gene is possibly TRBD1 (6 bases). The V gene's germline CDR1 is MDHEN and CDR2 SYDVKM. Trimming took 3 bases from V and 1 from J, leaving 7 bases between them. CDR3 length equals 13 residues.

This clone came up a few times. The chain combines TRBV7-2 with TRBJ2-4, with D perhaps given as TRBD1 or TRBD2 (6 bases each). V dropped 5 bases and J dropped 6 bases, with 11 bases sitting between them. CDR3 size: 13 residues. CDR1 and CDR2 from the germline V gene are SGHTA and FQGNSA. CDR3 bases: TGTGCCAGCAGCCACAGGGAGGCAAACATTCAGTACTTC. It codes for CASSHREANIQYF.

The V call is TRBV20-1, the J call TRBJ2-1; D is possibly TRBD2 (6 bases). Germline values: CDR1 DFQATT, CDR2 SNEGSKA (reference sequence). The CDR3 consists of 11 residues. V was clipped by 4 bases and J by 8 bases, with 9 bases between them. CDR3 nucleotides: TGCAGTGCTACAGGGACTGATGAGCAGTTCTTC. Translated: CSATGTDEQFF.

The chain couples TRBV7-2 to TRBJ2-7, with 7 positions matching TRBD1. This CDR3 is 18 amino acids long. V was pared by 5 bases and J by 1 base, with 17 bases of the junction left unmatched. From germline, CDR1 is SGHTA and CDR2 FQGNSA. CDR3 sequence (DNA): TGTGCCAGCAGCGGGTGGACAGGCTACCGAAGGACGTCCTACGAGCAGTACTTC. Translated, it gives CASSGWTGYRRTSYEQYF.